The 17 T cell receptor beta chains reported below all come from one sample, sequenced in a study of vaccination effects on CD4 cells after COVID-19. The protocol was immunoSEQ multiplex PCR, while the TCRdb copy is restricted to in-frame clones and leaves out a portion. The sample contains tens of thousands of clones, about 72% of which appear only once. Their antigens are not known. When more than 9 days of culture had elapsed, CD4+ T cells were isolated. Sequenced material: CD4+ T cells from PBMCs cultured without peptide, taken before COVID-19 vaccination. The receptors here all came from a human donor who had a prior SARS-CoV-2 infection.

CDR3 loop: CASSFNGLAAKNIQYF. The CDR3 DNA is TGCGCCAGCAGCTTCAACGGACTCGCGGCCAAAAACATTCAGTACTTC. This chain uses TRBV5-1 with TRBJ2-4; D perhaps matches TRBD2 (5 bases). Trimming stripped 2 bases from V and 1 base from J, with 13 bases between. This CDR3 comprises 16 residues. Germline assignment: CDR1 SGHRS and CDR2 YFSETQ.

This clone was observed a single time. The V and J genes are TRBV9 and TRBJ2-5; 14 nucleotides align to TRBD2. The junction had 3 bases not matched to a gene; V was cut back by 0 bases and J by 2 bases. Germline V gene lookup returns CDR1 SGDLS and CDR2 YYNGEE. CDR3 length equals 17 residues. The CDR3 bases are TGTGCCAGCAGCGTAGACGGGACTAGCGGGGGACAAGAGACCCAGTACTTC. The encoded protein is CASSVDGTSGGQETQYF.

This chain links TRBV24-1 with TRBJ2-5, with D maybe TRBD1 (6 bases). This CDR3 region has 14 residues. Germline loops: CDR1 KGHDR, CDR2 SFDVKD. V dropped 4 bases and J dropped 6 bases, with 14 bases sitting between them. Here the CDR3 DNA reads TGTGCCACCAGTGAGACAGGACAGTGGAAGACCCAGTACTTC. This encodes CATSETGQWKTQYF.

The V gene is TRBV5-4, the J gene TRBJ1-6; no firm D call. The CDR3 is 13 amino acids. The germline CDR1 and CDR2 sequences are SGHNT and YYREEE (reference sequence). V was cut by 2 bases and J by 8 bases, with 8 bases left in between. CDR3 sequence (DNA): TGTGCCAGCAGCTTCACCTTAGATTCACCCCTCCACTTT. Its protein is CASSFTLDSPLHF. Drawing the rest from reference TRBV5-4 and TRBJ1-6, the complete variable domain is ETGVTQSPTHLIKTRGQQVTLRCSSQSGHNTVSWYQQALGQGPQFIFQYYREEENGRGNFPPRFSGLQFPNYSSELNVNALELDDSALYLCASSFTLDSPLHFGNGTRLTVT.

This sequence joins TRBV15 and TRBJ2-2; 9 nucleotides agree with TRBD1. This CDR3 has 18 amino acids. Trimming at V came to 2 bases and at J to 4 bases, leaving 11 bases not matched to a gene. Germline V gene data show CDR1 as LNHNV and CDR2 as YYDKDF (reference sequence). The CDR3 reads CATSRFPGQGTSTGELFF. Written as DNA, the CDR3 is TGTGCCACCAGCAGATTTCCTGGACAGGGGACATCCACCGGGGAGCTGTTTTTT.

This chain connects TRBV6-7 to TRBJ2-2, with D possibly matching TRBD2 (8 bases). TRBV6-7 counts as an open reading frame of uncertain function. V was clipped by 5 bases and J by 1 base, with 20 bases between them. The CDR3 runs 18 residues. The DNA for the CDR3 is TGTGCCAGCAGTAACAGGGGATGGCTAGCGGGGAACACCGGGGAGCTGTTTTTT. Amino acid sequence: CASSNRGWLAGNTGELFF.

The rearrangement uses TRBV5-4 and TRBJ2-1, with 12 bases matching TRBD2. The CDR3 sequence is 14 residues long. Trimming took 0 bases from V and 10 from J; bases not matched to a gene: 2. CDR1 SGHNT and CDR2 YYREEE come from the germline V gene (reference sequence). In nucleotides, the CDR3 is TGTGCCAGCAGCTTGGCCGGGACTAGCGGGGAGCAGTTCTTC. Translated: CASSLAGTSGEQFF.

The chain couples TRBV27 to TRBJ2-1; 8 bases are shared with TRBD2. V shed 6 bases, J shed 15 bases, and the junction held 7 bases outside the gene matches. The CDR3 is 11 amino acids. In germline, CDR1 is MNHEY, CDR2 SMNVEV (reference sequence). The CDR3 sequence: CASRKSGGLFF. Here the CDR3 DNA reads TGTGCCAGCAGGAAAAGCGGGGGACTGTTCTTC.

This chain connects TRBV4-2 to TRBJ1-2; D possibly corresponds to TRBD1 (6 bases). V lost 2 bases, J lost 5 bases, and 21 bases lay in between. Per germline, CDR1 LGHNA and CDR2 YNFKEQ. The CDR3 length is 17 residues. The CDR3 loop reads CASSQRVRGHNLYGYTF. In DNA, the CDR3 is TGTGCCAGCAGCCAAAGGGTAAGGGGACACAACCTTTATGGCTACACCTTC.

This clone has only one observation. The chain is built from TRBV11-2 and TRBJ2-7, with 8 bases fitting TRBD1. The CDR3 consists of 15 residues. CDR1 SGHAT and CDR2 FQNNGV come from the germline V gene. The CDR3 DNA is TGTGCGGCAGCACCCCTAGGACAGGGTCCCTACGAGCAGTACTTC. This codes for CAAAPLGQGPYEQYF.

This clone was observed a few times. The chain combines TRBV4-2 with TRBJ1-2; TRBD1 agrees at 7 bases. With V trimmed by 0 bases and J by 2 bases, 3 bases remained unmatched. The germline V gene has CDR1 LGHNA and CDR2 YNFKEQ. The CDR3 is 15 amino acids. CDR3 sequence (DNA): TGTGCCAGCAGCCAAGAGGGGACAGTCAACTATGGCTACACCTTC. It translates to CASSQEGTVNYGYTF.

The V and J genes are TRBV11-2 and TRBJ1-4; D gene unclear. Germline CDR1 SGHAT, CDR2 FQNNGV. This CDR3 contains 13 residues. V was trimmed by 4 bases and J by 7 bases, leaving 10 bases between them. The CDR3 DNA follows: TGTGCCAGCAGCTCACCAGGTAGTGAAAAACTGTTTTTT. Amino acid sequence: CASSSPGSEKLFF. Filled out from reference TRBV11-2 and TRBJ1-4, the complete variable domain reads EAGVAQSPRYKIIEKRQSVAFWCNPISGHATLYWYQQILGQGPKLLIQFQNNGVVDDSQLPKDRFSAERLKGVDSTLKIQPAKLEDSAVYLCASSSPGSEKLFFGSGTQLSVL.

This chain links TRBV7-3 with TRBJ2-1; 8 bases are shared with TRBD1. CDR3 length: 13 residues. J gave up 7 bases and V 4 bases, and 3 bases lay outside the gene matches. The germline CDR1 and CDR2 sequences are SGHTA and FQGTGA. CDR3 sequence (DNA): TGTGCCAGCAGCTCGACAGGGGCGAATGAGCAGTTCTTC. Encoded protein: CASSSTGANEQFF.

The rearrangement joins TRBV5-1 to TRBJ1-2; 8 nucleotides agree with TRBD1. CDR3 length: 14 amino acids. Germline CDR1 SGHRS, CDR2 YFSETQ. The V segment lost 4 bases and the J segment 6 bases; nucleotides outside the gene matches: 8. CDR3 sequence reads: CASSMGDRGHGYTF. CDR3 nucleotides: TGCGCCAGCAGCATGGGCGACAGGGGCCATGGCTACACCTTC.

The V and J genes are TRBV7-9 and TRBJ2-7; TRBD2 is a possible D gene (5 bases). The CDR3 has 14 residues. Germline V gene sequence: CDR1 SEHNR, CDR2 FQNEAQ (reference sequence). V lost 5 bases and J lost 4, with 15 bases in between. For the CDR3, the DNA is TGTGCCAGCAGCCCGGGGAGTCTCAGGTACGAGCAGTACTTC. Translating it yields CASSPGSLRYEQYF.

The rearrangement uses TRBV14 and TRBJ2-3; no firm D call. The CDR3 length is 15 residues. Deletions cut 1 base from V and 4 bases from J, with 12 bases between. Germline V lookup: CDR1 SGHDN, CDR2 FVKESK. The chain's CDR3 is CASSQGGPWADTQYF. CDR3 in DNA: TGTGCCAGCAGCCAAGGAGGCCCTTGGGCAGATACGCAGTATTTT.

This clone was found once. The chain combines TRBV5-4 with TRBJ1-3; the D gene is possibly TRBD1 (6 bases). Looked up from germline, CDR1 is SGHNT and CDR2 is YYREEE (reference sequence). The CDR3 length is 15 residues. V was clipped by 0 bases and J by 4 bases, with 11 bases between them. CDR3 region: CASSLGQEGGNTIYF. The CDR3 coding sequence is TGTGCCAGCAGCTTGGGACAGGAGGGCGGAAACACCATATATTTT.